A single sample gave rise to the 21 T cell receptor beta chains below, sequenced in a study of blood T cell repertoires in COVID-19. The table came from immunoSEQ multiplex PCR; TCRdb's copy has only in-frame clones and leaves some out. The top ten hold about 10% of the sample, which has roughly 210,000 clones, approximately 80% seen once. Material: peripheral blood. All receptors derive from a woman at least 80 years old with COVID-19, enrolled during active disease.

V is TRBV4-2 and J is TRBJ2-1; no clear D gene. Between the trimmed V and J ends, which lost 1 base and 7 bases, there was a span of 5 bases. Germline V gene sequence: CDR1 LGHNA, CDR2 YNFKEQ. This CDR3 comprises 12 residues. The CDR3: CASSQAGNEQFF. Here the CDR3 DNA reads TGTGCCAGCAGCCAAGCGGGTAATGAGCAGTTCTTC.

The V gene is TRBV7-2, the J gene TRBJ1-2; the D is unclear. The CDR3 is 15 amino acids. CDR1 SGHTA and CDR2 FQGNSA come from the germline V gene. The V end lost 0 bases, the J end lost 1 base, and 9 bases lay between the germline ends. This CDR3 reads CASSLASRINYGYTF. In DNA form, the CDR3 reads TGTGCCAGCAGCTTAGCGAGCAGGATTAACTATGGCTACACCTTC.

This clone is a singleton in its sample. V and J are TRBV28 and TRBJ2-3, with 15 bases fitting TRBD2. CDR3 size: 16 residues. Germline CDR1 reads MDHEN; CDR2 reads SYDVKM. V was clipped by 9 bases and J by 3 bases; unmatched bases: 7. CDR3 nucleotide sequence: TGTGCCAGTAGGACTAGCGGGGGGGCACGGACAGATACGCAGTATTTT. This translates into CASRTSGGARTDTQYF.

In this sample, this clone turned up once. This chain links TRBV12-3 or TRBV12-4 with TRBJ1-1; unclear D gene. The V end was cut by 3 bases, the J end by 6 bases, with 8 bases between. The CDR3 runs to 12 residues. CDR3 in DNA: TGTGCCAGCAGTTTTTCGGGGTCTGAAGCTTTCTTT. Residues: CASSFSGSEAFF.

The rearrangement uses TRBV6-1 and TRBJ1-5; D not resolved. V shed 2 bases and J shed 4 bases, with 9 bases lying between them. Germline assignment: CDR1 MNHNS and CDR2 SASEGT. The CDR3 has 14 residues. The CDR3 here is CASSEFQMNQPQHF. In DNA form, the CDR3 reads TGTGCCAGCAGTGAATTTCAGATGAATCAGCCCCAGCATTTT.

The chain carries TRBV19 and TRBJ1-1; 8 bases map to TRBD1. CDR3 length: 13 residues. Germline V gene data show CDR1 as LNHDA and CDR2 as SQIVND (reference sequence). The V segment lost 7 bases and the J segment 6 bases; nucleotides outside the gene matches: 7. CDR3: CASTGQAGAEAFF. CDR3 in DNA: TGTGCCAGTACGGGACAGGCGGGGGCTGAAGCTTTCTTT.

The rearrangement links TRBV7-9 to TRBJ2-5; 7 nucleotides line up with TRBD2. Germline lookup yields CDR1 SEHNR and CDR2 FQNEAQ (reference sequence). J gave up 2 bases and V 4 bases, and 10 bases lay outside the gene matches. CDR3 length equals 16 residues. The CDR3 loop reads CASSSFASGPQETQYF. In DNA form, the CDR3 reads TGTGCCAGCAGCTCGTTCGCTAGCGGACCACAAGAGACCCAGTACTTC.

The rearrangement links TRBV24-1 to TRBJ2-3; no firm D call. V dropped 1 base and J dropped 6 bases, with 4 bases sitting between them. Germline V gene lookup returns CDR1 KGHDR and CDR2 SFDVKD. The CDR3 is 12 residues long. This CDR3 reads CATSDFADTQYF. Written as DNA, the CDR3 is TGTGCCACCAGTGATTTTGCGGATACGCAGTATTTT.

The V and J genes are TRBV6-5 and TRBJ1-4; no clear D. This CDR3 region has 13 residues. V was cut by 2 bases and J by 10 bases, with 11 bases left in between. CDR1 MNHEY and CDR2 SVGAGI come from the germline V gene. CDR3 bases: TGTGCCAGCAGTTACGGCGCAGGAGGAAAACTGTTTTTT. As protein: CASSYGAGGKLFF.

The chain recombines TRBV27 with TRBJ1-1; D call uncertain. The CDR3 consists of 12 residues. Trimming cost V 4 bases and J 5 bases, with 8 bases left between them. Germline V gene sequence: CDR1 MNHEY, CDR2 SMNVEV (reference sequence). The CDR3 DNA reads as TGTGCCAGCAGTTCTGCCAGAACTGAAGCTTTCTTT. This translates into CASSSARTEAFF.

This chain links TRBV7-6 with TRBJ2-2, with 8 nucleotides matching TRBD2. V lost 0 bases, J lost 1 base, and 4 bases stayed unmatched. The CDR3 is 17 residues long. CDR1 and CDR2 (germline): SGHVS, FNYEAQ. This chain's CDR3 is CASSLAGGGLNTGELFF. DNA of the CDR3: TGTGCCAGCAGCTTAGCAGGCGGGGGGCTGAACACCGGGGAGCTGTTTTTT.

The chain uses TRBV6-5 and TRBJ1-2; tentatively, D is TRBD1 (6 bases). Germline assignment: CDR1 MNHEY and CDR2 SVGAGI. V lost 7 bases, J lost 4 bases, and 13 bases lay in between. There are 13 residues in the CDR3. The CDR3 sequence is CASNGQSSYGYTF. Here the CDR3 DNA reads TGTGCCAGCAACGGACAGTCAAGCTATGGCTACACCTTC.

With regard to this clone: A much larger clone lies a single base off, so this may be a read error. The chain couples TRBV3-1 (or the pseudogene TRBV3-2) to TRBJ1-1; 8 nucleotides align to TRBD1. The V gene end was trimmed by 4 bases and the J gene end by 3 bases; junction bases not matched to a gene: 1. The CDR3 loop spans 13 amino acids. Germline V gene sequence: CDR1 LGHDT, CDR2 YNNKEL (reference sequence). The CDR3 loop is CASSLQGDTEAFF. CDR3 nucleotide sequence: TGTGCCAGCAGCCTACAGGGGGACACTGAAGCTTTCTTT.

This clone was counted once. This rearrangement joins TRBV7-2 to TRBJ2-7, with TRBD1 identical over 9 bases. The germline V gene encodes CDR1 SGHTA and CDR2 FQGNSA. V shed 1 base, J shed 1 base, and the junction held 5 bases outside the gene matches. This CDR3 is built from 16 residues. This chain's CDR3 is CASSLVGTGSSYEQYF. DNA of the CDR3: TGTGCCAGCAGCTTAGTGGGGACAGGGTCGTCCTACGAGCAGTACTTC. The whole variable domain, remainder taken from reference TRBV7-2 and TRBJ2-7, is GAGVSQSPSNKVTEKGKDVELRCDPISGHTALYWYRQSLGQGLEFLIYFQGNSAPDKSGLPSDRFSAERTGGSVSTLTIQRTQQEDSAVYLCASSLVGTGSSYEQYFGPGTRLTVT.

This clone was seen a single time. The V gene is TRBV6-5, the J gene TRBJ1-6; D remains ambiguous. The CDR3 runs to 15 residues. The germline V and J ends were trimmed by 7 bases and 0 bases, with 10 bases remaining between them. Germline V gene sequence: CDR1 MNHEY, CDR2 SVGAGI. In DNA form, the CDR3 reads TGTGCCAGCACCAGAGGAAGCTCCTATAATTCACCCCTCCACTTT. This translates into CASTRGSSYNSPLHF.

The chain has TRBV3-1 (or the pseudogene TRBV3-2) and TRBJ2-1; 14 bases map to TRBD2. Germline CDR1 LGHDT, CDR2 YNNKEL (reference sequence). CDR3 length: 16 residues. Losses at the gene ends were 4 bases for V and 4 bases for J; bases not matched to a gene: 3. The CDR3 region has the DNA TGTGCCAGCAGCCCGGGACTAGCGGGGGTTTACAATGAGCAGTTCTTC. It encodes CASSPGLAGVYNEQFF.

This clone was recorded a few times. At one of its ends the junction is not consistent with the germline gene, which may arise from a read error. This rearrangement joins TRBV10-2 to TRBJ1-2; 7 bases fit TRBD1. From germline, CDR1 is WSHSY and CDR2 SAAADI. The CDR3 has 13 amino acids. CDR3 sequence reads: CASTHREQGRSYF. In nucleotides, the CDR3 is TGCGCCAGCACCCACCGGGAACAGGGGAGGTCCTATTTC.

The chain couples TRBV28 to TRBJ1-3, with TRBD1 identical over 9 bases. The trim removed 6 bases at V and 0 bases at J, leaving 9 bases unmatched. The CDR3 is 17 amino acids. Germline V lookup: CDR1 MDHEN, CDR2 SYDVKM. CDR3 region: CASRLPGTGTSGNTIYF. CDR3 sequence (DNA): TGTGCCAGCAGACTCCCCGGGACAGGGACCTCTGGAAACACCATATATTTT.

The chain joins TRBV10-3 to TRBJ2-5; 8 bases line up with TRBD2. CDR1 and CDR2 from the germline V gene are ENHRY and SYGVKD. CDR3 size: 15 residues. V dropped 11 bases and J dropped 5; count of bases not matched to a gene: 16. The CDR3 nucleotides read TGTGCCTGTTCCGAACCGGGACTAGTAGGCGAGACCCAGTACTTC. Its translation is CACSEPGLVGETQYF.

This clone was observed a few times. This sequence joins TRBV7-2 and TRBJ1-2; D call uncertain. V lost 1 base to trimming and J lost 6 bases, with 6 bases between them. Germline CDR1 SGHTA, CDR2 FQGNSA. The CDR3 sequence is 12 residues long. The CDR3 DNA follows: TGTGCCAGCAGCTTAGGAGGGAATGGCTACACCTTC. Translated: CASSLGGNGYTF.

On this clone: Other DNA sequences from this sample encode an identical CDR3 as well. CDR3 sequence reads: CASSLGGVSNQPQHF. In DNA, the CDR3 is TGCGCCAGCAGCTTGGGAGGTGTGAGCAATCAGCCCCAGCATTTT. V gene TRBV5-1 combines with J gene TRBJ1-5, with no clear D. The CDR3 loop spans 15 amino acids. Deletions cut 0 bases from V and 1 base from J, with 8 bases between. From germline, CDR1 is SGHRS and CDR2 YFSETQ.